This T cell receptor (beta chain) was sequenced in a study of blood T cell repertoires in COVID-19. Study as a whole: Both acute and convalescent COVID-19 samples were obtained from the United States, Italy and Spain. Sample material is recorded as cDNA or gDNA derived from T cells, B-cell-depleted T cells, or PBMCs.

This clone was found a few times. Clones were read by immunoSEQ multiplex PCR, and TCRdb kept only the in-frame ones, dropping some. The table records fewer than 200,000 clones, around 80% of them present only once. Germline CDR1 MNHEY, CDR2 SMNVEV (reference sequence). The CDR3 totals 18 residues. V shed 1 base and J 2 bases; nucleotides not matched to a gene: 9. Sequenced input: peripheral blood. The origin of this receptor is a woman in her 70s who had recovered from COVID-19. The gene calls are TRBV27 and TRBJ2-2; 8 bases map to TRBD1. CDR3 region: CASSLFSAGGGNTGELFF. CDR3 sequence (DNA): TGTGCCAGCAGTTTATTTTCGGCAGGGGGCGGAAACACCGGGGAGCTGTTTTTT.